The rows below give T cell receptor beta chains drawn from one sample of a study of T cell changes during pregnancy in multiple sclerosis. The assay was immunoSEQ multiplex PCR, and TCRdb's table has in-frame clones only and misses some. Altogether over 80,000 clones are present, 90% being singletons, with the ten largest covering approximately 0.8%. The sample was peripheral blood, taken in the second trimester of pregnancy. These receptors originate from a female donor in good health, enrolled as a control in a pregnancy study. CDR3s include the opening cysteine and the closing phenylalanine or tryptophan. Each record gives: D gene, CDR3 length, J gene, clone size, V gene, CDR3 protein, CDR3 DNA. The D gene is left open where the match is weak. The size entry is marked missing in some rows and otherwise reads once, few, many or a size class.

NA 13 TRBJ2-7 NA TRBV18 CASSPQTTPEQYF TGTGCCAGCTCACCACAAACAACCCCCGAGCAGTACTTC
TRBD1 14 TRBJ2-7 NA TRBV5-1 CASSHRQGAHEQYF TGCGCCAGCAGCCATCGACAGGGGGCCCACGAGCAGTACTTC
TRBD2 16 TRBJ2-1 NA TRBV5-4 CASSSGGLAGGGEQFF TGTGCCAGCAGCTCGGGCGGACTAGCGGGAGGGGGTGAGCAGTTCTTC
TRBD2 17 TRBJ2-3 NA TRBV5-1 CASSLEGRGATTDTQYF TGCGCCAGCAGCTTGGAAGGGCGGGGGGCGACGACAGATACGCAGTATTTT
TRBD1 18 TRBJ2-7 once TRBV25-1 CASSDPRQGAAGRYEQYF TGTGCCAGCAGTGACCCTCGACAGGGGGCCGCCGGACGGTACGAGCAGTACTTC
NA 16 TRBJ1-6 once TRBV28 CASSRPGSSYNSPLHF TGTGCCAGCAGTCGCCCGGGGAGCTCCTATAATTCACCCCTCCACTTT
NA 14 TRBJ1-1 NA TRBV18 CASSPGLGETEAFF TGTGCCAGCTCACCAGGACTTGGGGAGACTGAAGCTTTCTTT
TRBD1 14 TRBJ1-4 NA TRBV18 CASSRDRGHEKLFF TGTGCCAGCTCACGGGACAGGGGGCATGAAAAACTGTTTTTT
TRBD1 13 TRBJ1-6 NA TRBV27 CAIGTGLGSPLHF TGTGCCATCGGGACAGGGTTAGGCTCACCCCTCCACTTT
NA 14 TRBJ1-2 NA TRBV5-6 CASRPDSPSYGYTF TGTGCCAGCAGACCGGACAGCCCGTCTTATGGCTACACCTTC
TRBD2 15 TRBJ2-3 NA TRBV7-8 CASSLLGGATDTQYF TGTGCCAGCAGTTTACTCGGGGGGGCCACAGATACGCAGTATTTT
TRBD1 16 TRBJ1-4 NA TRBV19 CASSTHGQAADEKLFF TGTGCCAGTAGTACCCATGGACAGGCGGCGGATGAAAAACTGTTTTTT
NA 15 TRBJ2-7 NA TRBV9 CASSLEEGLYYEQYF TGTGCCAGCAGCCTAGAGGAGGGGCTATACTACGAGCAGTACTTC
NA 15 TRBJ1-1 NA TRBV9 CASSPRGGGNTEAFF TGTGCCAGCAGCCCTCGAGGGGGGGGCAACACTGAAGCTTTCTTT
NA 14 TRBJ2-3 NA TRBV6-6 CASSYGTSRPTQYF TGTGCCAGCAGTTACGGGACAAGTCGTCCTACGCAGTATTTT
TRBD1 15 TRBJ2-1 once TRBV7-9 CASSPRTGGKNEQFF TGTGCCAGCAGCCCAAGGACAGGGGGCAAAAATGAGCAGTTCTTC
TRBD2 13 TRBJ2-3 NA TRBV10-1 CASRRTRSDTQYF TGCGCCAGCAGAAGGACTAGATCTGACACGCAGTATTTT
NA 13 TRBJ1-2 NA TRBV28 CASSSGLNYGYTF TGTGCCAGCAGTTCGGGACTTAACTATGGCTACACCTTC
TRBD1 15 TRBJ1-1 NA TRBV2 CASSRQGLGNTEAFF TGTGCCAGCAGTAGACAGGGGTTGGGGAACACTGAAGCTTTCTTT
TRBD2 14 TRBJ2-1 NA TRBV7-2 CASSLAGGYNEQFF TGTGCCAGCAGCCTAGCGGGGGGTTACAATGAGCAGTTCTTC
NA 16 TRBJ1-5 NA TRBV10-2 CASSDQEGLERQPQHF TGCGCCAGCAGTGACCAGGAGGGGTTAGAAAGACAGCCCCAGCATTTT
NA 16 TRBJ1-5 NA TRBV7-8 CASSKRDTFSNQPQHF TGTGCCAGCAGCAAACGGGACACCTTTAGCAATCAGCCCCAGCATTTT
NA 13 TRBJ2-5 NA TRBV7-2 CASSWGQTETQYF TGTGCCAGCAGCTGGGGACAAACGGAGACCCAGTACTTC
NA 13 TRBJ1-2 few TRBV6-1 CASSHRADYGYTF TGTGCCAGCAGTCACAGGGCGGACTATGGCTACACCTTC
NA 15 TRBJ1-2 NA TRBV6-5 CASSFDSQANYGYTF TGTGCCAGCAGTTTCGACTCACAGGCTAACTATGGCTACACCTTC
TRBD1 14 TRBJ1-1 NA TRBV6-5 CASSFRTGGSEAFF TGTGCCAGCAGTTTCCGGACAGGGGGTTCAGAAGCTTTCTTT
NA 13 TRBJ1-2 NA TRBV27 CASSPGTYYGYTF TGTGCCAGCAGCCCAGGGACATACTATGGCTACACCTTC